Shown below are 32 T cell receptor beta chains from a single sample sequenced in a study of T cells in Graves' hyperthyroidism and ophthalmopathy. The CDR3 regions of TCR beta were amplified from RNA transcripts. TCR CDR3 underwent first-round RT-PCR with the HTBI primer set. TCRdb re-called the multiplex PCR reads through MiXCR, storing one row per CDR3 protein. This repertoire shows fewer than 400,000 distinct CDR3 sequences, less than 20% found once; its top ten account for about 30%. Sequenced sample: blood. These receptors all stem from a woman younger than 30 with Graves' hyperthyroidism that later progressed to Graves' ophthalmopathy.

This clonotype was seen once. The CDR3 nucleotides read TGCGCCAGCACCCATTGGGGGGGCAACGAACAAGAGACCCAGTACTTC. This codes for CASTHWGGNEQETQYF. The rearrangement links TRBV5-1 to TRBJ2-5; a weak D match, TRBD2 (7 bases). CDR3 length: 16 residues. Germline loops: CDR1 SGHRS, CDR2 YFSETQ. V shed 6 bases and J shed 2 bases, with 20 bases lying between them.

The J gene is TRBJ1-1, the V gene TRBV6-1; a possible D gene is TRBD1 (6 bases). The V end was cut by 6 bases, the J end by 4 bases, with 12 bases between. Germline loops: CDR1 MNHNS, CDR2 SASEGT. The CDR3 spans 13 residues. The CDR3 nucleotides read TGTGCCAGCAGCGACACAGGGTTCACTGAAGCTTTCTTT. It translates to CASSDTGFTEAFF.

This clonotype came up a few times. The chain recombines TRBV5-1 with TRBJ2-2; D is possibly TRBD1 (6 bases). The CDR3 length is 16 residues. Trimming shortened V by 0 bases and J by 6 bases, and 15 bases separated the two germline ends. Germline V gene data show CDR1 as SGHRS and CDR2 as YFSETQ. The CDR3 coding sequence is TGCGCCAGCAGCTTGGAGAACAGGGATATAGCCGGGGAGCTGTTTTTT. Protein product: CASSLENRDIAGELFF.

This clonotype has at least ten counts. The V and J genes are TRBV28 and TRBJ1-3; 7 nucleotides match TRBD1. CDR1 and CDR2 from the germline V gene are MDHEN and SYDVKM. The junction had 5 bases not matched to a gene; V was cut back by 6 bases and J by 0 bases. The CDR3 covers 15 residues. DNA for the CDR3: TGTGCCAGCAGCCCCGACAGGGACTCTGGAAACACCATATATTTT. Residues: CASSPDRDSGNTIYF.

V is TRBV15 and J is TRBJ2-7, with a weak D call TRBD2 (7 bases). The CDR3 is 15 amino acids. The germline V gene encodes CDR1 LNHNV and CDR2 YYDKDF (reference sequence). V lost 0 bases and J lost 4, with 13 bases in between. CDR3 region: CATSRDRGALYEQYF. CDR3 sequence (DNA): TGTGCCACCAGCAGAGATCGGGGGGCGTTGTACGAGCAGTACTTC.

This clonotype was counted ten times or more. The chain joins TRBV6-2 or TRBV6-3 to TRBJ1-1, with no clear D. The germline V and J ends were trimmed by 2 bases and 7 bases, with 23 bases remaining between them. The length of the CDR3 is 17 residues. Germline CDR1 reads MNHEY; CDR2 reads SVGEGT. The CDR3 reads CASSYSDPFTSGVEAFF. CDR3 DNA: TGTGCCAGCAGTTACAGCGACCCTTTCACTTCAGGAGTTGAAGCTTTCTTT.

V and J are TRBV4-1 and TRBJ2-3, with D unclear. V was clipped by 3 bases and J by 1 base, with 8 bases between them. The CDR3 runs to 14 residues. Germline V gene sequence: CDR1 MGHRA, CDR2 YSYEKL. CDR3 sequence: CASSQIVGTDTQYF. The CDR3 region has the DNA TGCGCCAGCAGCCAGATAGTCGGCACAGATACGCAGTATTTT.

This clonotype was seen a single time. The CDR3 nucleotides read TGTGCCAGCAGCTTGTGGCAGGGAGGTGAAAAACTGTTTTTT. It translates to CASSLWQGGEKLFF. This chain connects TRBV5-4 to TRBJ1-4; D is possibly TRBD1 (5 bases). Germline V lookup: CDR1 SGHNT, CDR2 YYREEE (reference sequence). Trimming removed 1 base from V and 7 bases from J, with 11 bases in between. The CDR3 is 14 residues long.

The table lists this clonotype with a few counts. This rearrangement joins TRBV19 to TRBJ2-7, with D perhaps matching TRBD2 (6 bases). Trimming took 3 bases from V and 2 from J, leaving 8 bases between them. CDR1 LNHDA and CDR2 SQIVND come from the germline V gene (reference sequence). This CDR3 contains 13 residues. CDR3 sequence reads: CASSIPGAYEQYF. The CDR3 nucleotides read TGTGCCAGTAGTATCCCGGGAGCCTACGAGCAGTACTTC.

This clonotype has more than one count but fewer than ten. V and J are TRBV7-9 and TRBJ1-2; TRBD1 agrees at 9 bases. The CDR3 runs 15 residues. Germline V CDR1 and CDR2: SEHNR, FQNEAQ (reference sequence). V was clipped by 4 bases and J by 12 bases; unmatched bases: 15. CDR3 DNA sequence: TGTGCCAGCAGCTCCTGGGACAGGGAGAACTGGAAGGACACCTTC. Protein product: CASSSWDRENWKDTF.

In this sample, this clonotype turned up many times. This chain links TRBV3-1 with TRBJ2-5; D is unresolved. The germline gives CDR1 LGHDT, CDR2 YNNKEL (reference sequence). Trimming shortened V by 4 bases and J by 7 bases, and 10 bases separated the two germline ends. CDR3 length: 12 amino acids. The CDR3 sequence: CASSLVTATQYF. The CDR3 DNA follows: TGTGCCAGCAGCCTGGTCACGGCGACCCAGTACTTC.

The chain uses TRBV12-3 or TRBV12-4 and TRBJ1-2; possible D gene TRBD1, 6 bases. V was pared by 6 bases and J by 4 bases, with 18 bases between. CDR3 size: 15 residues. The CDR3 nucleotides read TGTGCCAGCAGCCACAAACTCACAGGGTCCTATGGCTACACCTTC. Translation: CASSHKLTGSYGYTF.

This clonotype has at least ten counts. This chain joins TRBV18 and TRBJ1-5; 7 bases map to TRBD1. V shed 5 bases, J shed 5 bases, and the junction held 6 bases outside the gene matches. Germline V gene lookup returns CDR1 KGHSH and CDR2 LQKENI. The length of the CDR3 is 14 residues. CDR3 coding DNA: TGTGCCAGCTCAGGGCAGGGGGAAGATCAGCCCCAGCATTTT. As protein: CASSGQGEDQPQHF.

This clonotype appeared many times. The rearrangement joins TRBV13 to TRBJ2-3, with 10 bases that match TRBD1. Germline CDR1 PRHDT, CDR2 FYEKMQ (reference sequence). This CDR3 is built from 15 residues. The junction had 4 bases not matched to a gene; V was cut back by 4 bases and J by 3 bases. As DNA, the CDR3 is TGTGCCAGCAGCTCGGACAGGGGGATGACAGATACGCAGTATTTT. Translated: CASSSDRGMTDTQYF.

This clonotype was observed at least ten times. The V call is TRBV6-2 or TRBV6-3, the J call TRBJ2-5; 8 bases align to TRBD1. Unmatched junction bases numbered 13, after V lost 6 bases and J lost 4 bases. CDR3 length: 16 residues. CDR1 is MNHEY and CDR2 is SVGEGT in the germline V gene. The CDR3 DNA sequence: TGTGCCAGCAGCCAAAGCGTCGGACAGGGCGCAGAGACCCAGTACTTC. It codes for CASSQSVGQGAETQYF.

V and J are TRBV18 and TRBJ2-2, with 9 bases identical to TRBD1. Germline lookup yields CDR1 KGHSH and CDR2 LQKENI. CDR3 length: 15 amino acids. Trimming cost V 5 bases and J 3 bases; bases outside gene matches: 4. CDR3 sequence: CASSGTGGDTGELFF. In nucleotides, the CDR3 is TGTGCCAGCTCAGGAACAGGGGGCGACACCGGGGAGCTGTTTTTT. The entire variable domain, with the rest obtained from reference TRBV18 and TRBJ2-2, is as follows: NAGVMQNPRHLVRRRGQEARLRCSPMKGHSHVYWYRQLPEEGLKFMVYLQKENIIDESGMPKERFSAEFPKEGPSILRIQQVVRGDSAAYFCASSGTGGDTGELFFGEGSRLTVL.

This clonotype appeared many times. V usage is TRBV20-1 and J usage is TRBJ2-1, with D possibly called TRBD1 or TRBD2 (6 bases each). V dropped 0 bases and J dropped 9 bases, with 18 bases sitting between them. The CDR3 is 15 residues long. Germline V gene sequence: CDR1 DFQATT, CDR2 SNEGSKA (reference sequence). The DNA of the CDR3 is TGCAGTGCTAGAGATTGGTTGGAGGGGGTCGGTGAGCAGTTCTTC. Amino acids: CSARDWLEGVGEQFF.

V is TRBV28 and J is TRBJ1-6; D is perhaps TRBD1 (5 bases). Deletions cut 9 bases from V and 4 bases from J, with 10 bases between. Germline loops: CDR1 MDHEN, CDR2 SYDVKM. The CDR3 length is 13 residues. In DNA form, the CDR3 reads TGTGCCAGTAAAAAGGGGTATAATTCACCCCTCCACTTT. It yields the protein CASKKGYNSPLHF. Using reference TRBV28 and TRBJ1-6 for the parts outside the CDR3, the full variable domain is DVKVTQSSRYLVKRTGEKVFLECVQDMDHENMFWYRQDPGLGLRLIYFSYDVKMKEKGDIPEGYSVSREKKERFSLILESASTNQTSMYLCASKKGYNSPLHFGNGTRLTVT.

The chain is built from TRBV30 and TRBJ1-5; the D gene is possibly TRBD1 (6 bases). Germline V CDR1 and CDR2: GTSNPN, SVGIG (reference sequence). The CDR3 sequence is 15 residues long. Trimming stripped 0 bases from V and 3 bases from J, with 12 bases between. The CDR3 coding sequence is TGTGCCTGGAGTGTGGACAGTAGCCCCAATCAGCCCCAGCATTTT. Its translation: CAWSVDSSPNQPQHF.

V usage is TRBV4-1 and J usage is TRBJ1-5; D might be TRBD1 (6 bases). Trimming took off 0 bases at V and 9 bases at J, with 15 bases between the two ends. Germline loops: CDR1 MGHRA, CDR2 YSYEKL. This CDR3 comprises 15 residues. Written as DNA, the CDR3 is TGCGCCAGCAGCCAAGATAGGACAGAAGTCAGGCCCCAGCATTTT. Residues: CASSQDRTEVRPQHF.

The V and J genes are TRBV6-2 or TRBV6-3 and TRBJ2-6; D remains unclear. From germline, CDR1 is MNHEY and CDR2 SVGEGT. V was trimmed by 0 bases and J by 0 bases, leaving 6 bases between them. CDR3 length: 16 amino acids. The CDR3 DNA follows: TGTGCCAGCAGTTACTCGAAACTCTCTGGGGCCAACGTCCTGACTTTC. Translated: CASSYSKLSGANVLTF.

The chain carries TRBV5-5 and TRBJ1-1; perhaps TRBD1 as D (6 bases). The CDR3 totals 12 residues. With 4 bases removed from V and 6 bases from J, the gap between germline ends came to 10 bases. Germline CDR1 reads SGHKS; CDR2 reads YYEKEE (reference sequence). The CDR3 sequence is CASSRGYPEAFF. CDR3 in DNA: TGTGCCAGCAGCAGGGGGTACCCTGAAGCTTTCTTT.

This clonotype was seen ten or more times. The rearrangement links TRBV5-6 to TRBJ2-3; 8 nucleotides agree with TRBD1. Per the germline V gene, CDR1 is SGHDT and CDR2 is YYEEEE. V dropped 4 bases and J dropped 6; count of bases not matched to a gene: 13. This CDR3 region has 16 residues. In DNA, the CDR3 is TGTGCCAGCAGCAGAGTCAAAACAGGGGGTTGGGATACGCAGTATTTT. It specifies CASSRVKTGGWDTQYF. The full variable domain, rest sourced from reference TRBV5-6 and TRBJ2-3, is DAGVTQSPTHLIKTRGQQVTLRCSPKSGHDTVSWYQQALGQGPQFIFQYYEEEERQRGNFPDRFSGHQFPNYSSELNVNALLLGDSALYLCASSRVKTGGWDTQYFGPGTRLTVL.

The J gene is TRBJ1-6, the V gene TRBV27; TRBD1 is a possible D gene (5 bases). The germline V gene encodes CDR1 MNHEY and CDR2 SMNVEV (reference sequence). The CDR3 covers 14 residues. The V end was cut by 7 bases, the J end by 3 bases, with 10 bases between. The CDR3 DNA reads as TGTGCCAGCACCCAGGGCTACTATAATTCACCCCTCCACTTT. This encodes CASTQGYYNSPLHF.

This clonotype has a handful of counts. The chain couples TRBV5-6 to TRBJ2-5; perhaps TRBD1 as D (6 bases). There are 14 residues in the CDR3. The germline V gene encodes CDR1 SGHDT and CDR2 YYEEEE. Deletions cut 5 bases from V and 0 bases from J, with 11 bases between. CDR3 residues: CASRDGQNQETQYF. CDR3 in DNA: TGTGCCAGCAGGGATGGACAGAACCAAGAGACCCAGTACTTC.

This clonotype was detected once. The chain is built from TRBV27 and TRBJ2-2; D tentatively reads TRBD1 or TRBD2 (5 bases each). This CDR3 comprises 17 residues. V was pared by 3 bases and J by 5 bases, with 19 bases between. CDR1 and CDR2 from the germline V gene are MNHEY and SMNVEV (reference sequence). The CDR3 DNA reads TGTGCCAGCAGTTTGGGGCCAGGACTCATCCCGACCGGGGAGCTGTTTTTT. It codes for CASSLGPGLIPTGELFF.

This clonotype was counted ten times or more. J is TRBJ2-5 and V is TRBV7-9; 7 positions match TRBD2. CDR1 and CDR2 from the germline V gene are SEHNR and FQNEAQ (reference sequence). V was clipped by 1 base and J by 1 base; unmatched bases: 6. The CDR3 totals 16 residues. The CDR3 loop is CASSLEVGGPQETQYF. The CDR3 nucleotides read TGTGCCAGCAGCTTAGAGGTGGGAGGGCCCCAAGAGACCCAGTACTTC.

As regards this clonotype: A much larger clone is a single base away; this may be a read error. V and J are TRBV20-1 and TRBJ2-1; 11 bases align to TRBD2. The J call may be wrong; the DNA end is better matched by TRBJ2-7. Germline V gene data show CDR1 as DFQATT and CDR2 as SNEGSKA (reference sequence). CDR3 length: 16 amino acids. CDR3 sequence (DNA): TGCAGTGCTAGAGATTCGGGACTAGCGGTCTACAATGAGCAGTACTTC. It is translated as CSARDSGLAVYNEQYF.

This clonotype turned up a few times. This chain joins TRBV18 and TRBJ2-7; TRBD1 agrees at 7 bases. The CDR3 loop spans 15 amino acids. V dropped 8 bases and J dropped 0; count of bases not matched to a gene: 10. Germline assignment: CDR1 KGHSH and CDR2 LQKENI. The CDR3 is CASANRDRASYEQYF. In DNA, the CDR3 is TGTGCCAGCGCGAACCGGGACAGAGCCTCCTACGAGCAGTACTTC.

This clonotype was counted many times. V usage is TRBV4-3 and J usage is TRBJ2-7; D not certain. The CDR3 consists of 14 residues. Germline V lookup: CDR1 LGHNA, CDR2 YSLEER. V gave up 0 bases and J gave up 7 bases, with 13 bases separating them. The CDR3 sequence is CASSQDFREGEQYF. DNA of the CDR3: TGCGCCAGCAGCCAAGATTTCCGAGAAGGGGAGCAGTACTTC.

This clonotype came up many times. The CDR3 DNA is TGTGCCAGCAGTTTATCGACCGTAGGGCTCTCCTACGAGCAGTACTTC. Residues: CASSLSTVGLSYEQYF. The genes are TRBV28 and TRBJ2-7; D gene uncertain. V lost 1 base, J lost 0 bases, and 13 bases lay in between. This CDR3 spans 16 amino acids. CDR1 and CDR2 from the germline V gene are MDHEN and SYDVKM.

This clonotype was picked up many times. V and J are TRBV7-9 and TRBJ2-7; D is uncertain. In germline, CDR1 is SEHNR, CDR2 FQNEAQ (reference sequence). Trimming took off 4 bases at V and 3 bases at J, with 13 bases between the two ends. The CDR3 covers 14 residues. The CDR3 nucleotides read TGTGCCAGCAGCTCCGAGGCACCGGTCTACGAGCAGTACTTC. Translation gives CASSSEAPVYEQYF.